Included here is one TCR beta chain sequence, with context. Its antigen is unidentified. Only CD45RO-negative cells positively selected for CCR7 counted as naive CD8 cells, so terminally differentiated effector memory CD45RA+ cells were excluded. HIV-negative, healthy adults without recent acute infections or vaccinations were the donors. TCRdb's table, derived via immunoSEQ multiplex PCR, lists solely in-frame clones and lacks some. The table records more than 2 million clones, about 95% of them present only once. These data come from a study of shared clonotypes between healthy human individuals. Findings and limits, study-wide: Approximately 4.6% of naive CD4 clonotypes were shared across a few donors. Despite large depth, sorted-subset datasets appeared incompletely sequenced. Non-shared clonotypes were found to have lower generation probabilities than the clonotypes that were shared by all four of the sorted-subset donors.

The V end was cut by 6 bases, the J end by 3 bases, with 21 bases between. Per germline, CDR1 SNHLY and CDR2 FYNNEI. The CDR3 consists of 16 residues. The sample taken for sequencing was naive CD8+ T cells sorted from blood. The chain couples TRBV2 to TRBJ2-7; D gene unclear. This clonotype originated in a man between 18 and 35 years old in good health. The CDR3 reads CASRADLLVNGYEQYF. Written as DNA, the CDR3 is TGTGCCAGCAGGGCAGACCTCCTGGTTAATGGCTACGAGCAGTACTTC. Full variable domain (outside the CDR3, taken from reference TRBV2 and TRBJ2-7): EPEVTQTPSHQVTQMGQEVILRCVPISNHLYFYWYRQILGQKVEFLVSFYNNEISEKSEIFDDQFSVERPDGSNFTLKIRSTKLEDSAMYFCASRADLLVNGYEQYFGPGTRLTVT.